The sequence of this TCR beta chain was determined in a study of blood T cell repertoires in COVID-19. During active infection, Seattle patients enrolled and were then monitored through disease. Original processing methods: Estimated nucleated cell counts came from reference gene primer amplification. Assay used: immunoSEQ multiplex PCR; TCRdb lists only in-frame clones, some missing. The DNA was the basis for D and trimming; V, J and clone size are from that table. The sample consists of around 190,000 clones, about 80% of them appearing once. This CDR3 has 16 amino acids. Unmatched junction bases numbered 5, after V lost 6 bases and J lost 0 bases. Germline assignment: CDR1 ENHRY and CDR2 SYGVKD.

The sequence was obtained from a woman in her sixties with COVID-19, enrolled during active disease. The genes are TRBV10-3 and TRBJ1-5; 10 bases align to TRBD1. Sequencing used peripheral blood. In nucleotides, the CDR3 is TGTGCCATCAGAGCCGGGACAGGGGATAGCAATCAGCCCCAGCATTTT. Amino acids: CAIRAGTGDSNQPQHF.